The clone carrying this T cell receptor beta chain was seen more than once but under ten times. The data were taken from a study of T cell repertoires in cytomegalovirus infection. CDR1 and CDR2 (germline): KGHSH, LQKENI. The CDR3 is made up of 16 amino acids. J was trimmed by 1 base and V by 4 bases; bases with no gene match: 9. TCRdb re-called the reads with MiXCR, one entry per CDR3 protein. The data contain approximately 500,000 distinct CDR3 sequences, about 17% of them seen just once; the ten biggest clones take up 20% to 30%. The origin of this receptor is a human donor in good health (CMV status not recorded). Some clones in this sample may be carry-over from other donors' samples. This rearrangement joins TRBV18 to TRBJ1-1, with 7 bases fitting TRBD1. Source material: CD8+ T cells from PBMCs. The CDR3 DNA is TGTGCCAGCTCACTCAGACAGGGCCTCAGGAACACTGAAGCTTTCTTT. Its protein is CASSLRQGLRNTEAFF. Full variable domain (rest looked up from reference TRBV18 and TRBJ1-1): NAGVMQNPRHLVRRRGQEARLRCSPMKGHSHVYWYRQLPEEGLKFMVYLQKENIIDESGMPKERFSAEFPKEGPSILRIQQVVRGDSAAYFCASSLRQGLRNTEAFFGQGTRLTVV.